A selection of T cell receptor beta chains follows, all from one sample in a study of T-cell reconstitution after alpha-beta-depleted transplantation in children. TCRdb reprocessed the PCR reads with MiXCR, giving one entry per CDR3 protein. The sample consists of approximately 1,000,000 distinct CDR3 sequences, around 30% of them appearing once. This sample comprised PBMCs, mostly from graft donor cells, obtained 360 days after TCRalphabeta/CD19-depleted stem cell transplant. Receptor source: a boy under three years old who had a stem cell transplant for SCID, so the T cells may come from the graft donor. CDR3s include the opening cysteine and the closing phenylalanine or tryptophan. D genes are given only for firm matches. Clone size is stated in some rows and not others, as once, few, many or a class when expanded.

j_gene: TRBJ2-1; v_gene: TRBV7-9; d_gene: .; abundance: .; CDR3aa: CASSTTTGREQFF; CDR3nt: TGTGCCAGCAGCACAACGACAGGGAGGGAGCAGTTCTTC
j_gene: TRBJ2-1; v_gene: TRBV3-1; d_gene: .; abundance: few; CDR3aa: CASSQDLGLNEQFF; CDR3nt: TGTGCCAGCAGCCAAGATCTCGGTCTCAATGAGCAGTTCTTC
j_gene: TRBJ2-7; v_gene: TRBV28; d_gene: .; abundance: .; CDR3aa: CASTPPGYQGTYEQYF; CDR3nt: TGTGCCAGCACCCCCCCTGGCTATCAAGGGACCTACGAGCAGTACTTC
j_gene: TRBJ1-2; v_gene: TRBV30; d_gene: .; abundance: once; CDR3aa: CAWTVPSRTGYHF; CDR3nt: TGTGCCTGGACTGTACCATCCAGGACCGGGTACCACTTC
j_gene: TRBJ2-5; v_gene: TRBV20-1; d_gene: TRBD2; abundance: few; CDR3aa: CSARATGTSGETQYF; CDR3nt: TGCAGTGCTAGGGCAACCGGGACTAGCGGAGAGACCCAGTACTTC
j_gene: TRBJ2-5; v_gene: TRBV15; d_gene: .; abundance: few; CDR3aa: CATSRDRGGLETQYF; CDR3nt: TGTGCCACCAGCAGAGATCGTGGGGGGCTAGAGACCCAGTACTTC
j_gene: TRBJ2-5; v_gene: TRBV12-3/TRBV12-4; d_gene: .; abundance: .; CDR3aa: CASSPSIAETQYF; CDR3nt: TGTGCCAGCAGTCCGTCTATTGCCGAGACCCAGTACTTC
j_gene: TRBJ2-2; v_gene: TRBV20-1; d_gene: TRBD1; abundance: few; CDR3aa: CSARSQGTGGELFF; CDR3nt: TGCAGTGCTAGGTCACAGGGGACCGGCGGGGAGCTGTTTTTT
j_gene: TRBJ2-7; v_gene: TRBV5-1; d_gene: .; abundance: .; CDR3aa: CASSLGLQGYEQYF; CDR3nt: TGCGCCAGCAGCTTGGGTCTACAGGGCTACGAGCAGTACTTC
j_gene: TRBJ2-3; v_gene: TRBV9; d_gene: .; abundance: many; CDR3aa: CASSVRGASTDTQYF; CDR3nt: TGTGCCAGCAGCGTACGGGGGGCTAGCACAGATACGCAGTATTTT
j_gene: TRBJ1-6; v_gene: TRBV5-1; d_gene: .; abundance: .; CDR3aa: CASSAQTGSGSPLHF; CDR3nt: TGCGCCAGCAGCGCGCAAACAGGGTCGGGTTCACCCCTCCACTTT
j_gene: TRBJ2-7; v_gene: TRBV20-1; d_gene: TRBD1; abundance: few; CDR3aa: CSAETGTGNYEQYF; CDR3nt: TGCAGTGCCGAAACTGGGACAGGGAATTACGAGCAGTACTTC
j_gene: TRBJ2-3; v_gene: TRBV28; d_gene: TRBD1; abundance: many; CDR3aa: CASSDGTGPTDTQYF; CDR3nt: TGTGCCAGCAGTGATGGGACAGGTCCCACAGATACGCAGTATTTT
j_gene: TRBJ2-5; v_gene: TRBV5-8; d_gene: .; abundance: .; CDR3aa: CASSPEWIGETQYF; CDR3nt: TGTGCCAGCAGCCCAGAGTGGATTGGGGAGACCCAGTACTTC
j_gene: TRBJ2-7; v_gene: TRBV12-3/TRBV12-4; d_gene: .; abundance: few; CDR3aa: CASSFSPGLSLFYEQYF; CDR3nt: TGTGCCAGCAGTTTTTCGCCAGGGTTATCCCTCTTCTACGAGCAGTACTTC
j_gene: TRBJ2-5; v_gene: TRBV12-3/TRBV12-4; d_gene: .; abundance: .; CDR3aa: CASSLPGKGETQYF; CDR3nt: TGTGCCAGCAGTTTGCCGGGAAAGGGAGAGACCCAGTACTTC
j_gene: TRBJ1-1; v_gene: TRBV10-1; d_gene: TRBD1; abundance: .; CDR3aa: CACDTGQGGPEAFF; CDR3nt: TGCGCCTGCGATACTGGACAGGGAGGGCCTGAAGCTTTCTTT
j_gene: TRBJ2-3; v_gene: TRBV3-1; d_gene: .; abundance: .; CDR3aa: CASSHWGEVADTQYF; CDR3nt: TGTGCCAGCAGCCACTGGGGGGAGGTAGCAGATACGCAGTATTTT
j_gene: TRBJ2-3; v_gene: TRBV7-2; d_gene: TRBD2; abundance: few; CDR3aa: CASSLSAGVTDTQYF; CDR3nt: TGTGCCAGCAGCTTATCCGCGGGGGTCACAGATACGCAGTATTTT
j_gene: TRBJ2-3; v_gene: TRBV12-3/TRBV12-4; d_gene: TRBD1; abundance: .; CDR3aa: CASSTRGQGPDTQYF; CDR3nt: TGTGCCAGCAGCACGAGGGGACAGGGTCCAGATACGCAGTATTTT
j_gene: TRBJ2-5; v_gene: TRBV2; d_gene: TRBD2; abundance: .; CDR3aa: CASSESSGGQETQYF; CDR3nt: TGTGCCAGCAGTGAATCCAGCGGGGGGCAAGAGACCCAGTACTTC
j_gene: TRBJ2-1; v_gene: TRBV29-1; d_gene: .; abundance: few; CDR3aa: CSVEDSAEYNEQFF; CDR3nt: TGCAGCGTTGAAGATTCGGCGGAATACAATGAGCAGTTCTTC
j_gene: TRBJ2-5; v_gene: TRBV5-1; d_gene: .; abundance: .; CDR3aa: CASGEWGAQEETQYF; CDR3nt: TGCGCCAGCGGCGAATGGGGGGCGCAGGAGGAGACCCAGTACTTC
j_gene: TRBJ1-5; v_gene: TRBV12-3/TRBV12-4; d_gene: .; abundance: many; CDR3aa: CASSRDEARPQHF; CDR3nt: TGTGCCAGCAGCCGGGATGAGGCCCGGCCCCAGCATTTT